The 25 T cell receptor beta chains below all came from one sample that was sequenced in a study of blood T cell repertoires in COVID-19. TCRdb keeps only in-frame clones here, not all; method: immunoSEQ multiplex PCR. Of 150,000 to 250,000 clones listed, approximately 85% are singletons. Input material: PBMCs or T cells enriched from blood (not recorded which). Source of these receptors: a man aged 40-49 years who had recovered from COVID-19.

This clone has a single count. CDR3 DNA: TGCGCCAGCAGCCCCGGGACAGCCGATCAGCCCCAGCATTTT. Residues: CASSPGTADQPQHF. The rearrangement links TRBV5-1 to TRBJ1-5; the match to TRBD1 covers 7 bases. The CDR3 has 14 amino acids. The trim removed 4 bases at V and 5 bases at J, leaving 6 bases unmatched. Per the germline V gene, CDR1 is SGHRS and CDR2 is YFSETQ.

The chain combines TRBV7-6 with TRBJ2-1; tentative D call: TRBD2 (6 bases). The CDR3 totals 22 residues. Trimming stripped 4 bases from V and 4 bases from J, with 35 bases between. The germline CDR1 and CDR2 sequences are SGHVS and FNYEAQ. CDR3 loop: CASSSPRLGQPIVGGLYNEQFF. CDR3 coding DNA: TGTGCCAGCAGCTCCCCCAGGTTGGGGCAGCCGATAGTGGGAGGACTATACAATGAGCAGTTCTTC.

This sequence joins TRBV6-2 or TRBV6-3 and TRBJ1-2; TRBD1 agrees at 9 bases. Per germline, CDR1 MNHEY and CDR2 SVGEGT. CDR3 length equals 17 residues. The V segment lost 6 bases and the J segment 4 bases; nucleotides outside the gene matches: 15. This CDR3 is CASSPQYGTGLSYGYTF. Here the CDR3 DNA reads TGTGCCAGCAGCCCGCAATACGGGACAGGGTTGAGCTATGGCTACACCTTC.

V is TRBV28 and J is TRBJ2-7; TRBD2 aligns across 11 bases. This CDR3 is 15 amino acids long. Per the germline V gene, CDR1 is MDHEN and CDR2 is SYDVKM. With 8 bases clipped from V and 3 bases from J, the junction kept 9 bases outside the gene matches. CDR3 sequence (DNA): TGTGCCAGCCCCCCCCGTACTAGCGGGAGCTACGAGCAGTACTTC. It encodes CASPPRTSGSYEQYF.

This chain uses TRBV6-5 with TRBJ2-1; 12 positions agree with TRBD2. V trimming: 4 bases; J trimming: 6 bases; junction bases outside the gene matches: 4. CDR3 length equals 15 residues. Germline CDR1 is MNHEY and CDR2 is SVGAGI. The CDR3 reads CASSSLAGGINEQFF. DNA for the CDR3: TGTGCCAGCAGTTCGCTAGCGGGAGGGATCAATGAGCAGTTCTTC.

V and J are TRBV10-3 and TRBJ1-3, with no clear D. V was shortened by 4 bases and J by 2 bases, with 9 bases between the two germline ends. CDR3 length: 14 amino acids. The V gene's germline CDR1 is ENHRY and CDR2 SYGVKD. CDR3 residues: CAISAETAGNTIYF. In DNA, the CDR3 is TGTGCCATCAGTGCGGAAACAGCTGGAAACACCATATATTTT.

The rearrangement links TRBV28 to TRBJ2-3; 8 positions match TRBD1. Germline CDR1 is MDHEN and CDR2 is SYDVKM. J gave up 6 bases and V 7 bases, and 12 bases lay outside the gene matches. The CDR3 runs 15 residues. This CDR3 is CASKKRTGSKDTQYF. CDR3 nucleotides: TGTGCCAGCAAAAAGAGGACAGGGAGTAAGGATACGCAGTATTTT.

The chain uses TRBV7-9 and TRBJ2-3; the match to TRBD2 covers 13 bases. Trimming removed 1 base from V and 4 bases from J; junction bases left unmatched: 11. The length of the CDR3 is 19 residues. Germline V gene data show CDR1 as SEHNR and CDR2 as FQNEAQ (reference sequence). Written as DNA, the CDR3 is TGTGCCAGCAGCTTAGTTGTGACTAGCGGGGGGCAAAGGGCAGATACGCAGTATTTT. Translating gives CASSLVVTSGGQRADTQYF.

The table lists this clone with a few counts. The chain joins TRBV6-4 to TRBJ2-3; TRBD2 matches at 8 bases. The CDR3 contains 13 residues. Germline V lookup: CDR1 MRHNA, CDR2 SNTAGT. J lost 1 base, V lost 10 bases, and 4 bases had no gene match. CDR3 in amino acids: CATSTSGTDTQYF. CDR3 nucleotide sequence: TGTGCCACCTCGACTAGCGGCACAGATACGCAGTATTTT.

The chain is built from TRBV7-9 and TRBJ1-2; 7 bases are shared with TRBD1. Germline assignment: CDR1 SEHNR and CDR2 FQNEAQ (reference sequence). V lost 1 base, J lost 5 bases, and 10 bases stayed unmatched. This CDR3 spans 16 amino acids. CDR3 protein: CASSLEGGPLLYGYTF. In nucleotides, the CDR3 is TGTGCCAGCAGCTTAGAAGGGGGCCCCCTACTTTATGGCTACACCTTC.

The V call is TRBV28, the J call TRBJ2-4; D gene ambiguous. Germline-derived CDR1 and CDR2 are MDHEN and SYDVKM. The CDR3 spans 13 residues. V was pared by 6 bases and J by 0 bases, with 6 bases between. In nucleotides, the CDR3 is TGTGCCAGCAGAGAACTAGCCAAAAACATTCAGTACTTC. Its protein product is CASRELAKNIQYF.

This clone was seen just once. This chain uses TRBV9 with TRBJ2-2; D is unresolved. CDR1 is SGDLS and CDR2 is YYNGEE in the germline V gene. CDR3 size: 15 residues. Trimming removed 1 base at V and 6 bases at J, with 13 bases between. Here the CDR3 reads CASSVRANAAGELFF. The DNA for the CDR3 is TGTGCCAGCAGCGTACGTGCGAATGCGGCCGGGGAGCTGTTTTTT.

This sequence joins TRBV6-5 and TRBJ2-7; TRBD1 matches 7 bases. The germline V gene encodes CDR1 MNHEY and CDR2 SVGAGI. The CDR3 sequence is 14 residues long. Trimming removed 8 bases from V and 0 bases from J; junction bases left unmatched: 7. Here the CDR3 DNA reads TGTGCCAGCCAGGACAGGAGTAGCTCCTACGAGCAGTACTTC. Protein product: CASQDRSSSYEQYF.

The rearrangement uses TRBV19 and TRBJ2-3; a possible D gene is TRBD2 (6 bases). The CDR3 totals 16 residues. With 6 bases removed from V and 1 base from J, the gap between germline ends came to 17 bases. The germline V gene has CDR1 LNHDA and CDR2 SQIVND (reference sequence). As DNA, the CDR3 is TGTGCCAGTAGCGACGACGGGGGTTGGGGCACAGATACGCAGTATTTT. Translation: CASSDDGGWGTDTQYF.

The chain joins TRBV5-1 to TRBJ2-3, with 11 bases identical to TRBD2. CDR3 length: 15 residues. Trimming at V came to 0 bases and at J to 6 bases, leaving 3 bases not matched to a gene. Germline assignment: CDR1 SGHRS and CDR2 YFSETQ. CDR3 nucleotide sequence: TGCGCCAGCAGCTTGGAACTAGCGGGAGCTGATACGCAGTATTTT. Translating it yields CASSLELAGADTQYF.

This clone was seen once. The gene calls are TRBV7-8 and TRBJ2-7; 7 bases are a match to TRBD1. This CDR3 comprises 13 residues. The J segment lost 3 bases and the V segment lost 4 bases, leaving 3 bases of the junction unmatched. Germline V CDR1 and CDR2: SGHVS, FQNEAQ. CDR3: CASSSDRFYEQYV. CDR3 coding DNA: TGTGCCAGCAGCTCGGACAGGTTCTACGAGCAGTACGTC.

The rearrangement uses TRBV28 and TRBJ1-5; possibly TRBD1 for D (5 bases). The ends were cut back, 0 bases at V and 0 bases at J, with 9 bases in the middle. Germline CDR1 is MDHEN and CDR2 is SYDVKM. This CDR3 spans 16 amino acids. The CDR3 is CASSLWAGGSNQPQHF. The CDR3 nucleotides are TGTGCCAGCAGTTTATGGGCGGGGGGTAGCAATCAGCCCCAGCATTTT.

The chain is built from TRBV15 and TRBJ2-5; D is possibly TRBD1 (6 bases). CDR3 size: 13 residues. Germline V gives CDR1 LNHNV, CDR2 YYDKDF (reference sequence). V was clipped by 4 bases and J by 3 bases, with 9 bases between them. The CDR3 DNA sequence: TGTGCCACCAGCATACGACAGGAAGAGACCCAGTACTTC. It translates to CATSIRQEETQYF.

The chain joins TRBV2 to TRBJ1-5; tentatively, D is TRBD1 (5 bases). V was shortened by 4 bases and J by 7 bases, with 14 bases between the two germline ends. This CDR3 contains 14 residues. Germline lookup yields CDR1 SNHLY and CDR2 FYNNEI. CDR3 DNA: TGTGCCAGCAGTGCAAGGGGAGGAAGGCAGCCCCAGCATTTT. The encoded protein is CASSARGGRQPQHF.

This clone was observed a single time. The chain carries TRBV11-2 and TRBJ1-6; D is perhaps TRBD1 (5 bases). V shed 5 bases and J shed 6 bases, with 8 bases lying between them. There are 13 residues in the CDR3. The germline V gene has CDR1 SGHAT and CDR2 FQNNGV. The CDR3 DNA reads TGTGCCAGCAGCAAAACAGGTAATTCACCCCTCCACTTT. Translating it yields CASSKTGNSPLHF.

The chain couples TRBV6-5 to TRBJ2-3, with D perhaps TRBD2 (5 bases). Germline loops: CDR1 MNHEY, CDR2 SVGAGI. CDR3 length: 14 residues. The germline V and J ends were trimmed by 7 bases and 1 base, with 12 bases remaining between them. The chain's CDR3 is CASTRSGGTDTQYF. In nucleotides, the CDR3 is TGTGCCAGCACAAGGAGCGGAGGCACAGATACGCAGTATTTT.

The chain recombines TRBV30 with TRBJ1-5; tentatively, D is TRBD1 (5 bases). Looked up from germline, CDR1 is GTSNPN and CDR2 is SVGIG (reference sequence). This CDR3 has 13 residues. V was shortened by 3 bases and J by 3 bases, with 9 bases between the two germline ends. The chain's CDR3 is CAWSQGANQPQHF. CDR3 bases: TGTGCCTGGAGCCAAGGGGCCAATCAGCCCCAGCATTTT.

V is TRBV5-1 and J is TRBJ2-5; 7 bases are a match to TRBD1. This CDR3 is 14 amino acids long. Germline V gene lookup returns CDR1 SGHRS and CDR2 YFSETQ. J gave up 5 bases and V 2 bases, and 6 bases lay outside the gene matches. The CDR3 is CASSFLQGLETQYF. The DNA for the CDR3 is TGCGCCAGCAGCTTTCTACAGGGGTTGGAGACCCAGTACTTC. Full variable domain (rest looked up from reference TRBV5-1 and TRBJ2-5): KAGVTQTPRYLIKTRGQQVTLSCSPISGHRSVSWYQQTPGQGLQFLFEYFSETQRNKGNFPGRFSGRQFSNSRSEMNVSTLELGDSALYLCASSFLQGLETQYFGPGTRLLVL.

The chain joins TRBV28 to TRBJ2-6, with TRBD1 as a possible D gene (5 bases). CDR3 length: 15 amino acids. The germline V gene has CDR1 MDHEN and CDR2 SYDVKM. The V gene lost 2 bases and the J gene lost 4 bases, with 9 bases spanning the gap. CDR3 loop: CASSLAGYGANVLTF. The CDR3, as DNA: TGTGCCAGCAGTTTAGCAGGGTACGGGGCCAACGTCCTGACTTTC.

The genes are TRBV5-1 and TRBJ2-1; D is undetermined. V was shortened by 0 bases and J by 5 bases, with 18 bases between the two germline ends. This CDR3 contains 17 residues. Per the germline V gene, CDR1 is SGHRS and CDR2 is YFSETQ. The CDR3 loop is CASSLALMATANNEQFF. The CDR3 coding sequence is TGCGCCAGCAGCTTGGCCTTGATGGCGACTGCGAACAATGAGCAGTTCTTC.